Below are 21 T cell receptor beta chains sequenced from a single sample in a study of T-cell memory formation after mild COVID-19. MiXCR, applied by TCRdb to the 5' RACE reads, yields one record per CDR3 protein. Counted here are roughly 320,000 distinct CDR3 sequences, 25% to 30% occurring once; the ten biggest clones make up roughly 14%. Sequenced input: PBMCs or a T cell subset sorted from them (not recorded which). Receptor source: an adult woman who had mild COVID-19 (a few samples of this study predate the infection). Cell type and time point are not known.

This clonotype has a handful of counts. The chain joins TRBV12-3 or TRBV12-4 to TRBJ1-4; 10 nucleotides agree with TRBD1. CDR3 length: 15 amino acids. Trimming removed 5 bases from V and 6 bases from J; junction bases left unmatched: 6. The CDR3 nucleotides are TGTGCCAGCAGTCCCCTCGGGACAGGGGATGAAAAACTGTTTTTT. Translating gives CASSPLGTGDEKLFF.

The chain couples TRBV24-1 to TRBJ2-7; TRBD1 is a possible D gene (5 bases). Germline CDR1 reads KGHDR; CDR2 reads SFDVKD. The V gene lost 7 bases and the J gene lost 6 bases, with 12 bases spanning the gap. The CDR3 runs to 12 residues. The CDR3 loop is CATSQQGFEQYF. The CDR3 DNA sequence: TGTGCCACCAGCCAGCAGGGTTTCGAGCAGTACTTC.

This clonotype was counted only a few times. The chain recombines TRBV20-1 with TRBJ1-1; TRBD1 might be the D (5 bases). From germline, CDR1 is DFQATT and CDR2 SNEGSKA (reference sequence). With 3 bases removed from V and 4 bases from J, the gap between germline ends came to 24 bases. The CDR3 has 17 amino acids. The CDR3 here is CSARGRDLRLVGTEAFF. In nucleotides, the CDR3 is TGCAGTGCTAGGGGCAGGGACCTTCGTTTAGTCGGCACTGAAGCTTTCTTT.

This clonotype has a handful of counts. CDR3 bases: TGCAGCGTTGTTGAGCCGACGGGCTATGGCTACACCTTC. It encodes CSVVEPTGYGYTF. V is TRBV29-1 and J is TRBJ1-2, with D unresolved. Germline-derived CDR1 and CDR2 are SQVTM and ANQGSEA. V lost 4 bases, J lost 4 bases, and 13 bases lay in between. The CDR3 has 13 residues.

This clonotype was found a few times. CDR3 amino acids: CSANYPAGVSTDTQYF. The CDR3 bases are TGCAGTGCTAATTACCCAGCGGGAGTTAGCACAGATACGCAGTATTTT. This chain connects TRBV20-1 to TRBJ2-3, with 8 bases aligning to TRBD2. After removal of 4 bases from V and 0 bases from J, the junction contained 9 bases not matched to a gene. This CDR3 is built from 16 residues. CDR1 is DFQATT, CDR2 SNEGSKA, per germline (reference sequence).

The chain couples TRBV25-1 to TRBJ2-3, with no clear D. Trimming pared 2 bases from V and 2 bases from J, leaving 8 bases between. Looked up from germline, CDR1 is MGHDK and CDR2 is SYGVNS. The CDR3 has 14 amino acids. The CDR3 DNA sequence: TGTGCCAGCAGTGAACCACAACTCACAGATACGCAGTATTTT. Amino acid sequence: CASSEPQLTDTQYF.

This clonotype showed up just a few times. This chain links TRBV30 with TRBJ2-7; D perhaps matches TRBD2 (5 bases). The CDR3 sequence is 14 residues long. Per germline, CDR1 GTSNPN and CDR2 SVGIG (reference sequence). V dropped 4 bases and J dropped 2 bases, with 15 bases sitting between them. The CDR3: CAWTHGAVPYEQYF. The CDR3 nucleotides are TGTGCCTGGACACACGGAGCGGTTCCCTACGAGCAGTACTTC.

This clonotype was counted between two and nine times. This rearrangement joins TRBV7-9 to TRBJ2-7; 7 nucleotides line up with TRBD1. Trimming removed 10 bases from V and 2 bases from J; junction bases left unmatched: 11. CDR1 and CDR2 from the germline V gene are SEHNR and FQNEAQ (reference sequence). The CDR3 has 14 residues. The CDR3, as DNA: TGTGCCACTGGCCGAGACAGGGTAACCTACGAGCAGTACTTC. Translating gives CATGRDRVTYEQYF.

The chain combines TRBV27 with TRBJ2-1; TRBD2 aligns across 7 bases. V trimming: 6 bases; J trimming: 7 bases; junction bases outside the gene matches: 6. The germline gives CDR1 MNHEY, CDR2 SMNVEV (reference sequence). The CDR3 has 13 residues. The CDR3 DNA reads TGTGCCAGCAGCGGGAGGCCAAGGAATGAGCAGTTCTTC. Translation gives CASSGRPRNEQFF.

The count of this clonotype is one. The chain uses TRBV30 and TRBJ1-1; D is uncertain. The V gene lost 0 bases and the J gene lost 0 bases, with 5 bases spanning the gap. CDR3 length: 13 residues. Germline V gene sequence: CDR1 GTSNPN, CDR2 SVGIG (reference sequence). The CDR3 protein is CAWSVELNTEAFF. The CDR3 coding sequence is TGTGCCTGGAGTGTAGAGTTGAACACTGAAGCTTTCTTT.

The V gene is TRBV7-9, the J gene TRBJ2-3, with D unresolved. There are 15 residues in the CDR3. Germline V CDR1 and CDR2: SEHNR, FQNEAQ (reference sequence). The ends were cut back, 7 bases at V and 5 bases at J, with 19 bases in the middle. The CDR3 DNA follows: TGTGCCAGCATCCGAATCCCCTTGGGGAAAGATACGCAGTATTTT. Its protein is CASIRIPLGKDTQYF.

This clonotype was observed at least ten times. The chain employs TRBV2 and TRBJ2-2; D could derive from TRBD1 or TRBD2 (5 bases each). The CDR3 covers 14 residues. Germline loops: CDR1 SNHLY, CDR2 FYNNEI. With 10 bases removed from V and 0 bases from J, the gap between germline ends came to 12 bases. The CDR3 sequence is CATSRDANTGELFF. The CDR3 region has the DNA TGTGCCACCTCCCGGGACGCGAACACCGGGGAGCTGTTTTTT.

In this sample, this clonotype turned up many times. CDR3 DNA sequence: TGTGCCAGCAGCTCCTATGGCTACACCTTC. It yields the protein CASSSYGYTF. This chain uses TRBV7-3 with TRBJ1-2; D gene ambiguous. V was cut by 4 bases and J by 4 bases, with 1 base left in between. CDR1 is SGHTA, CDR2 FQGTGA, per germline. This CDR3 is built from 10 residues.

This clonotype has just a few counts. The rearrangement links TRBV5-1 to TRBJ2-3, with D possibly TRBD2 on 6 matching bases. Germline CDR1 SGHRS, CDR2 YFSETQ. The length of the CDR3 is 17 residues. V was shortened by 3 bases and J by 2 bases, with 19 bases between the two germline ends. The CDR3 spells CASSYTGTYHYTDTQYF. The DNA of the CDR3 is TGCGCCAGCAGCTACACCGGGACTTACCACTACACAGATACGCAGTATTTT.

This clonotype was counted between two and nine times. V gene TRBV2 combines with J gene TRBJ1-2; the D gene is possibly TRBD1 (5 bases). The V gene's germline CDR1 is SNHLY and CDR2 FYNNEI. The CDR3 runs 15 residues. The V end was cut by 1 base, the J end by 0 bases, with 9 bases between. CDR3 coding DNA: TGTGCCAGCAGTGAAGTGTACAGGCCTAACTATGGCTACACCTTC. Translation gives CASSEVYRPNYGYTF.

The rearrangement links TRBV15 to TRBJ1-5, with D uncertain. The CDR3 extends over 14 amino acids. The germline gives CDR1 LNHNV, CDR2 YYDKDF (reference sequence). The V end was cut by 1 base, the J end by 3 bases, with 7 bases between. CDR3 bases: TGTGCCACCAGCAGAGGACGGCCCAATCAGCCCCAGCATTTT. Translation: CATSRGRPNQPQHF.

V is TRBV14 and J is TRBJ2-3; D remains unclear. The germline CDR1 and CDR2 sequences are SGHDN and FVKESK. This CDR3 spans 16 amino acids. V was shortened by 1 base and J by 6 bases, with 17 bases between the two germline ends. The CDR3, as DNA: TGTGCCAGCAGCCAAGTTCCGGGTCGGCTCAGGGATACGCAGTATTTT. Amino acid sequence: CASSQVPGRLRDTQYF. Drawing the rest from reference TRBV14 and TRBJ2-3, the complete variable domain is EAGVTQFPSHSVIEKGQTVTLRCDPISGHDNLYWYRRVMGKEIKFLLHFVKESKQDESGMPNNRFLAERTGGTYSTLKVQPAELEDSGVYFCASSQVPGRLRDTQYFGPGTRLTVL.

The rearrangement joins TRBV3-1 to TRBJ2-3; possible D gene TRBD2, 5 bases. The CDR3 covers 13 residues. CDR1 and CDR2 from the germline V gene are LGHDT and YNNKEL (reference sequence). V was pared by 0 bases and J by 11 bases, with 12 bases between. CDR3 residues: CASSQDLRVRQYF. The CDR3 DNA is TGTGCCAGCAGCCAAGATCTGCGGGTCCGGCAGTATTTT.

The gene calls are TRBV24-1 and TRBJ2-3, with a weak D call TRBD2 (5 bases). The CDR3 runs to 13 residues. V lost 9 bases and J 3 bases, leaving 12 bases between the germline ends. The V gene's germline CDR1 is KGHDR and CDR2 SFDVKD. The CDR3 nucleotides read TGTGCCACCGGAGAAGGGAGTACAGATACGCAGTATTTT. It yields the protein CATGEGSTDTQYF.

The chain has TRBV4-3 and TRBJ1-2, with D perhaps TRBD1 (5 bases). CDR3 length equals 13 residues. Trimming took 4 bases from V and 7 from J, leaving 13 bases between them. From germline, CDR1 is LGHNA and CDR2 YSLEER. CDR3 nucleotide sequence: TGCGCCAGCAGCCGAGACAGTCTCTCTGGCTACACCTTC. Its translation is CASSRDSLSGYTF.

The gene calls are TRBV18 and TRBJ2-4; 7 nucleotides match TRBD2. Germline V gene sequence: CDR1 KGHSH, CDR2 LQKENI. With V trimmed by 0 bases and J by 0 bases, 8 bases remained unmatched. This CDR3 spans 18 amino acids. The CDR3 spells CASSPPAGTTVAKNIQYF. CDR3 DNA sequence: TGTGCCAGCTCACCACCAGCGGGGACCACCGTAGCCAAAAACATTCAGTACTTC.